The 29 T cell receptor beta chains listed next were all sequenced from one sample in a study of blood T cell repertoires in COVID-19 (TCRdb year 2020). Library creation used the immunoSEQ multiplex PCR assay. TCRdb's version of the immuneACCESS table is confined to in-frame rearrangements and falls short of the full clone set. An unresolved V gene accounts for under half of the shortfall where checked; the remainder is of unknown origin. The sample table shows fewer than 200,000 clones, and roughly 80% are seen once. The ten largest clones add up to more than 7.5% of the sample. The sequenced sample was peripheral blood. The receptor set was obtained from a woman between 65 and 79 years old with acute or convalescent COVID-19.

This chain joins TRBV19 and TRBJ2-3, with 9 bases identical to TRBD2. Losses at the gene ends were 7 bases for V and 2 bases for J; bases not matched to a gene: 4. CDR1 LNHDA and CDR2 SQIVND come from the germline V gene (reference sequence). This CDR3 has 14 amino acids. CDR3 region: CASTAGGNTDTQYF. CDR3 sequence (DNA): TGTGCCAGTACGGCGGGGGGGAACACAGATACGCAGTATTTT.

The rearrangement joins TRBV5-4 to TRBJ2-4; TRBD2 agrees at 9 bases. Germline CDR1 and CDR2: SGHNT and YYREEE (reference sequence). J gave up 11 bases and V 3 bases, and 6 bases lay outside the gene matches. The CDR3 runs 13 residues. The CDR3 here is CASSSEGLAFQYF. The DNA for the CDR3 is TGTGCCAGCAGCTCGGAGGGACTAGCCTTTCAGTACTTC.

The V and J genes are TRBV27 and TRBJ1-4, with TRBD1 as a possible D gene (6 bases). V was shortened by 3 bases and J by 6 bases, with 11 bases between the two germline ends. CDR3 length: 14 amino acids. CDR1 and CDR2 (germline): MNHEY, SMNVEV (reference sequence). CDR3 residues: CASSLAQGHEKLFF. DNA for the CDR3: TGTGCCAGCAGTTTGGCCCAGGGGCATGAAAAACTGTTTTTT.

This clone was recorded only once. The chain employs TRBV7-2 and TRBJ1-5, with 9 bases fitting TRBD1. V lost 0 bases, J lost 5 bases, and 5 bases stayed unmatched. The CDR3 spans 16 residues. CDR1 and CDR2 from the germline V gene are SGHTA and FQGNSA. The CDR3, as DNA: TGTGCCAGCAGCTTAGCCGGGACAGGGAGGTATCAGCCCCAGCATTTT. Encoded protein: CASSLAGTGRYQPQHF.

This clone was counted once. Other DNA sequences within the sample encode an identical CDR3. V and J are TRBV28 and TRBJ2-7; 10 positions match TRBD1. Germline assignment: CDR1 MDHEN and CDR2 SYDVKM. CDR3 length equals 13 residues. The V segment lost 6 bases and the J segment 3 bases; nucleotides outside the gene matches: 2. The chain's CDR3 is CASRRTGGYEQYF. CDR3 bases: TGTGCCAGCAGAAGGACAGGGGGCTACGAGCAGTACTTC.

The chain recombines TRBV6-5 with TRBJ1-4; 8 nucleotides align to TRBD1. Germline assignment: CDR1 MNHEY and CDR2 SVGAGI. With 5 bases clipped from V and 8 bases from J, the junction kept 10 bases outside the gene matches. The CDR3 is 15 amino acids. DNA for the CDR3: TGTGCCAGCAGTCTATTGACAGGGGTGAGGGAAAAACTGTTTTTT. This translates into CASSLLTGVREKLFF.

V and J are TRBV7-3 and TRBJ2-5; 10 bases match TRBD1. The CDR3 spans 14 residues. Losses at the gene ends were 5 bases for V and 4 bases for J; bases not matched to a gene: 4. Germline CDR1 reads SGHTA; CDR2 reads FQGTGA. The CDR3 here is CASSPGQGGETQYF. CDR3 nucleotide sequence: TGTGCCAGCAGCCCAGGACAGGGGGGAGAGACCCAGTACTTC.

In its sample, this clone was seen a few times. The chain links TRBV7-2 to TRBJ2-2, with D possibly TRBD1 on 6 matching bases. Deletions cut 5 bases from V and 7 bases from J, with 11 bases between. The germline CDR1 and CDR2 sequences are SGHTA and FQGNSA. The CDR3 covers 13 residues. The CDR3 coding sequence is TGTGCCAGCAGCGCTACAGGGCTCGGGGAGCTGTTTTTT. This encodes CASSATGLGELFF. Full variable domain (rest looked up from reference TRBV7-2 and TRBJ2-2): GAGVSQSPSNKVTEKGKDVELRCDPISGHTALYWYRQSLGQGLEFLIYFQGNSAPDKSGLPSDRFSAERTGGSVSTLTIQRTQQEDSAVYLCASSATGLGELFFGEGSRLTVL.

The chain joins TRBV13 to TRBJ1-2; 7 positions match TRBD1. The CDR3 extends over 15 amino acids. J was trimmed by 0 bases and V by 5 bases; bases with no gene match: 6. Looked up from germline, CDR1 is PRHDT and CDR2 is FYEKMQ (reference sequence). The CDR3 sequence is CASSLQGSTNYGYTF. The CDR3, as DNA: TGTGCCAGCAGCCTACAGGGGAGCACTAACTATGGCTACACCTTC.

The CDR3 region has the DNA TGTGCCAGCAGCGTGACAGGGGGTCCCTACGAGCAGTACTTC. This codes for CASSVTGGPYEQYF. The chain recombines TRBV9 with TRBJ2-7, with 9 bases that match TRBD1. The CDR3 extends over 14 amino acids. Losses at the gene ends were 2 bases for V and 2 bases for J; bases not matched to a gene: 2. Germline V CDR1 and CDR2: SGDLS, YYNGEE. Using reference TRBV9 and TRBJ2-7 for the parts outside the CDR3, the full variable domain is DSGVTQTPKHLITATGQRVTLRCSPRSGDLSVYWYQQSLDQGLQFLIQYYNGEERAKGNILERFSAQQFPDLHSELNLSSLELGDSALYFCASSVTGGPYEQYFGPGTRLTVT.

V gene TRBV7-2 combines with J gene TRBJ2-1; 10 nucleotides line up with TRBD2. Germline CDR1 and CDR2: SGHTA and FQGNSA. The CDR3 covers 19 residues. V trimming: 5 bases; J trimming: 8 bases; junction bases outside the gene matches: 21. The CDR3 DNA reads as TGTGCCAGCAGCCCCAGAGGGCTAGCGGGAGTCATATCACGGGATGAGCAGTTCTTC. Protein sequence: CASSPRGLAGVISRDEQFF.

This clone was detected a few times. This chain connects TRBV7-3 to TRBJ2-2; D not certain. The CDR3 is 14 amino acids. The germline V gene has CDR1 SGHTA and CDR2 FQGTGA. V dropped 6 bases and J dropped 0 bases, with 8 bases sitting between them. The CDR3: CASRPQTNTGELFF. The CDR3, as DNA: TGTGCCAGCAGGCCTCAGACGAACACCGGGGAGCTGTTTTTT.

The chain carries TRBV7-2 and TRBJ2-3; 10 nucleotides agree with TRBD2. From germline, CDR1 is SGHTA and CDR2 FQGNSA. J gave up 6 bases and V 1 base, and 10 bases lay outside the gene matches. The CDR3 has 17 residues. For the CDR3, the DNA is TGTGCCAGCAGCTTAGGCGCTAGCGGGAGTGGCATGGATACGCAGTATTTT. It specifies CASSLGASGSGMDTQYF.

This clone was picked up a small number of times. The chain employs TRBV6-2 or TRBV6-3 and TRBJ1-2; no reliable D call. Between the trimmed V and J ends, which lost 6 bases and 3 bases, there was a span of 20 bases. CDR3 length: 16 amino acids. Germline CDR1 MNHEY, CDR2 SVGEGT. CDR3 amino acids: CASSQARGRVDYGYTF. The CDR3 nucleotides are TGTGCCAGCAGCCAAGCACGCGGGAGGGTGGACTATGGCTACACCTTC.

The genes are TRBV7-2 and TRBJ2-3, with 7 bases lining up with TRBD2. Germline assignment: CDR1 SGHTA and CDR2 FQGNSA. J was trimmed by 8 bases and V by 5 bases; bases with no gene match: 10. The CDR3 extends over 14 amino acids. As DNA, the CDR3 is TGTGCCAGCAGCACGGGGCTAGCGGTGTCTACGCAGTATTTT. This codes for CASSTGLAVSTQYF.

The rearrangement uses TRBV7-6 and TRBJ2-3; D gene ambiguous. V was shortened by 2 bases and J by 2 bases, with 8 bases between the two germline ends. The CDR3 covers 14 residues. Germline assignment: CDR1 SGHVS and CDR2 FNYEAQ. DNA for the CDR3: TGTGCCAGCAGCTTAAAACAGTTCACAGATACGCAGTATTTT. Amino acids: CASSLKQFTDTQYF.

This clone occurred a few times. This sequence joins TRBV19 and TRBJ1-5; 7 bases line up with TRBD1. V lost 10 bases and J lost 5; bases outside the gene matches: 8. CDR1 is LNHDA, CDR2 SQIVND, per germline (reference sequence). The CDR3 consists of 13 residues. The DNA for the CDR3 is TGTGCCACCCGGGACAGAACCGATCAGCCCCAGCATTTT. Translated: CATRDRTDQPQHF.

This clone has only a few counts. The CDR3 nucleotides are TGTGCCAGCAGCCTGGACAGCTCCTACGAGCAGTACTTC. Protein: CASSLDSSYEQYF. V usage is TRBV7-8 and J usage is TRBJ2-7; D possibly corresponds to TRBD1 (6 bases). Trimming pared 5 bases from V and 0 bases from J, leaving 8 bases between. This CDR3 spans 13 amino acids. CDR1 and CDR2 (germline): SGHVS, FQNEAQ.

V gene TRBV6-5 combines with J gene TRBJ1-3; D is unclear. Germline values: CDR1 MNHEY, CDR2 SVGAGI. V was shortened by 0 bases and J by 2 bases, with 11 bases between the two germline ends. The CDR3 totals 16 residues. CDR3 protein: CASSYSVWETGNTIYF. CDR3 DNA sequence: TGTGCCAGCAGTTACTCGGTTTGGGAGACTGGAAACACCATATATTTT.

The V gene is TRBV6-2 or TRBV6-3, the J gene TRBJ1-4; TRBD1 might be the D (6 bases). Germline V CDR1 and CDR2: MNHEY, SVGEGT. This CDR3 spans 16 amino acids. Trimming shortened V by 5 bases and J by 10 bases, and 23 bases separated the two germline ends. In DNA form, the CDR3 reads TGTGCCAGCAGTAGAGCTCAACAGGGAAGAGAAGTAAAACTGTTTTTT. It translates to CASSRAQQGREVKLFF.

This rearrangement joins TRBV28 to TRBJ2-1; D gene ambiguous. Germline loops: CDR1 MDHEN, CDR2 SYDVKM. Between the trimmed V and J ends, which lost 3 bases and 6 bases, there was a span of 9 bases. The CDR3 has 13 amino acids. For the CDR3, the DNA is TGTGCCAGCAGTTTCCAAGCGTCCAATGAGCAGTTCTTC. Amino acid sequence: CASSFQASNEQFF.

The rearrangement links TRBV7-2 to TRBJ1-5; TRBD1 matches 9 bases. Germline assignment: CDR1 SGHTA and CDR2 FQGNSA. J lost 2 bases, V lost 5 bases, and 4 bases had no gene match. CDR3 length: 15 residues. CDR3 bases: TGTGCCAGCAGCCCGGACAGGGGTGGCAATCAGCCCCAGCATTTT. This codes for CASSPDRGGNQPQHF. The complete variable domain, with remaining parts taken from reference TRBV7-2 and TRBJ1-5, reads GAGVSQSPSNKVTEKGKDVELRCDPISGHTALYWYRQSLGQGLEFLIYFQGNSAPDKSGLPSDRFSAERTGGSVSTLTIQRTQQEDSAVYLCASSPDRGGNQPQHFGDGTRLSIL.

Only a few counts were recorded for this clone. The CDR3 sequence: CASSPRTGGDYGYTF. The CDR3 DNA reads as TGTGCCAGCTCACCCCGGACAGGGGGCGACTATGGCTACACCTTC. This sequence joins TRBV18 and TRBJ1-2; 11 nucleotides agree with TRBD1. CDR3 length: 15 amino acids. After removal of 3 bases from V and 3 bases from J, the junction contained 3 bases not matched to a gene. CDR1 KGHSH and CDR2 LQKENI come from the germline V gene.

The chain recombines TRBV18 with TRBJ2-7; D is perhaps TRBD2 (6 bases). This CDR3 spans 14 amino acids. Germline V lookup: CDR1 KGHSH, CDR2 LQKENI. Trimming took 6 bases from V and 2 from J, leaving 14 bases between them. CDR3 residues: CASSGDFQTYEQYF. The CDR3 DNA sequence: TGTGCCAGCTCGGGGGACTTTCAGACCTACGAGCAGTACTTC.

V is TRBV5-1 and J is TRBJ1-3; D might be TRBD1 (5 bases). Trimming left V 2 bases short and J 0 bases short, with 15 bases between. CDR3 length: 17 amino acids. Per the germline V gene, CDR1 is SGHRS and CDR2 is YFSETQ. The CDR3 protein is CASSFGGGARSGNTIYF. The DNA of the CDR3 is TGCGCCAGCAGCTTTGGGGGGGGAGCCCGCTCTGGAAACACCATATATTTT.

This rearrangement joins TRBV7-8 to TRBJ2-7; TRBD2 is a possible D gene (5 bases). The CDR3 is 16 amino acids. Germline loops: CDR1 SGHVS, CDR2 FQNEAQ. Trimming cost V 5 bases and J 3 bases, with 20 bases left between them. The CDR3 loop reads CASSRVGVSGNYEQYF. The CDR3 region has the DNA TGTGCCAGCAGCCGAGTCGGGGTGTCTGGGAACTACGAGCAGTACTTC.

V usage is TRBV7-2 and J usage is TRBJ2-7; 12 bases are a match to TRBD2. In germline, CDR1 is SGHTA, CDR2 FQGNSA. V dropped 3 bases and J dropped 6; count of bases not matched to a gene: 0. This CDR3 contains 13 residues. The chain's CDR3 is CASSLTSGSEQYF. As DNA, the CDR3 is TGTGCCAGCAGCTTGACTAGCGGGAGCGAGCAGTACTTC.

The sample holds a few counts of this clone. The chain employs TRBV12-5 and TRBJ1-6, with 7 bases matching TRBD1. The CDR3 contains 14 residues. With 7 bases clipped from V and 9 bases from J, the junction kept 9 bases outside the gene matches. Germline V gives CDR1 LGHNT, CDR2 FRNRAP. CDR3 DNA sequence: TGTGCTAGTGCTCTGGGGACAGATGGTTCACCCCTCCACTTT. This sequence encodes CASALGTDGSPLHF.

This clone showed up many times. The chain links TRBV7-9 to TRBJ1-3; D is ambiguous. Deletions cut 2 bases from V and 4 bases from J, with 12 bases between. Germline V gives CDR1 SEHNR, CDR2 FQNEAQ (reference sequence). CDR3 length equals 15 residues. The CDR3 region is CASSLNNNPGNTIYF. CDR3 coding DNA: TGTGCCAGCAGCTTAAACAACAATCCCGGAAACACCATATATTTT.